The clone carrying this TCR beta chain has only a few counts. Its specificity is unknown. The entry originates in a study of cytomegalovirus exposure and HLA in healthy donors. CDR1 and CDR2 (germline): MGHRA, YSYEKL. This CDR3 comprises 17 residues. Germline trimming cut 4 bases from V and 0 bases from J; bases unmatched to any gene: 6. Study-level findings and limits: Segments of the TCR beta V type were, in most cases, productive about 87% or about 30% of the time in an earlier analysis. Listed as cytomegalovirus-associated were about 160 TCR beta chains.

Researchers ran the PCR with 60 Vbeta and 13 Jbeta primers. Sequencing was performed with immunoSEQ multiplex PCR; in TCRdb, only in-frame clones are kept and a portion is missing. Among under 250,000 clones listed, roughly 73% were seen once. The specimen sequenced was PBMCs. The TCR sequence derives from a boy between 10 and 17 years old in good health and CMV-seronegative. The chain employs TRBV4-1 and TRBJ2-6, with 7 bases aligning to TRBD1. The CDR3 region is CASSLGQAYSGANVLTF. CDR3 DNA sequence: TGCGCCAGCAGCCTCGGACAGGCGTACTCTGGGGCCAACGTCCTGACTTTC.